Presented here are 30 T cell receptor delta chains from one specimen sequenced in a study of Vδ1+ human thymocytes. Findings and caveats of the study: Highly polyclonal TRG and TRD repertoires with Gaussian CDR3 length distributions appeared in thymus.

These TCRs are of unknown antigen specificity. Sequences come from RNA converted to cDNA by reverse transcription. Multiplex PCR used pooled V-gene forward primers and a constant-region reverse primer to amplify CDR3s. TCRdb re-called the multiplex PCR reads using CATT. Here the sample spans over 45,000 delta-chain clones, about 14% being singletons. The sequencing sample was made of Vdelta1+ gamma-delta thymocytes from the thymus. Subset: FACS-sorted CD3+ TCRalphabeta- TCRVdelta1+ TCRVdelta2- thymocytes. The receptors were gathered from a girl less than two years old who had congenital heart surgery.

The rearrangement uses TRDV1 and TRDJ1, with 8 bases lining up with TRDD2. The V gene's germline CDR1 is TSWWSYY and CDR2 QGS. This CDR3 is built from 21 residues. V shed 3 bases and J 3 bases; nucleotides not matched to a gene: 24. The CDR3 reads CALGDKASYPTPVREADKLIF. The CDR3 coding sequence is TGTGCTCTTGGGGACAAAGCTTCCTACCCAACCCCTGTGAGGGAAGCCGATAAACTCATCTTT.

This chain uses TRDV1 with TRDJ1, with D possibly matching TRDD1 (5 bases). The V gene lost 1 base and the J gene lost 3 bases, with 18 bases spanning the gap. The CDR3 is 17 residues long. Germline values: CDR1 TSWWSYY, CDR2 QGS. Here the CDR3 DNA reads TGTGCTCTTGGGGAACAACAGCTCCCAAGAATAGCCGATAAACTCATCTTT. The encoded protein is CALGEQQLPRIADKLIF.

This clone showed up just a few times. The V and J genes are TRDV1 and TRDJ1; 11 positions agree with TRDD3. V was clipped by 2 bases and J by 2 bases; unmatched bases: 13. This CDR3 is 19 amino acids long. Germline-derived CDR1 and CDR2 are TSWWSYY and QGS. As DNA, the CDR3 is TGTGCTCTTGGGGAATCCTGCTTTCCTACTGGGGGATATACCGATAAACTCATCTTT. Translating gives CALGESCFPTGGYTDKLIF.

This clone was seen only a few times. The J gene is TRDJ1, the V gene TRDV1, with no clear D. Trimming removed 4 bases from V and 3 bases from J, with 24 bases in between. Germline V gene sequence: CDR1 TSWWSYY, CDR2 QGS. The CDR3 has 18 amino acids. The CDR3 nucleotides read TGTGCTCTTGGGGCGTCACTCCTGTGCTTGGGTGAGTCCGATAAACTCATCTTT. Its protein is CALGASLLCLGESDKLIF.

A word on this clone: Given a much more abundant clone one base away, this may be a read error. The V gene is TRDV2, the J gene TRDJ1; D perhaps matches TRDD3 (6 bases). The CDR3 runs to 15 residues. Germline-derived CDR1 and CDR2 are GEAIGNYY and EKD. Here the CDR3 DNA reads TGTGCCTGTGGAGGACTGGGCACGTACACCGGTAAACTCATCTTT. Amino acids: CACGGLGTYTGKLIF.

This clone showed up just a few times. The rearrangement joins TRDV1 to TRDJ1; the match to TRDD3 covers 10 bases. V shed 0 bases, J shed 1 base, and the junction held 14 bases outside the gene matches. Germline V CDR1 and CDR2: TSWWSYY, QGS. The CDR3 contains 20 residues. CDR3 DNA: TGTGCTCTTGGGGAACTGAGTCCCTACTCCTGGGGGATAGTCACCGATAAACTCATCTTT. This codes for CALGELSPYSWGIVTDKLIF.

This clone was seen a few times. The chain is built from TRDV1 and TRDJ1, with D perhaps TRDD3 (7 bases). Germline values: CDR1 TSWWSYY, CDR2 QGS. V was trimmed by 0 bases and J by 3 bases, leaving 29 bases between them. The CDR3 loop spans 21 amino acids. CDR3 in amino acids: CALGELGPTTLGKSRADKLIF. Here the CDR3 DNA reads TGTGCTCTTGGGGAACTAGGTCCTACGACACTGGGGAAGAGCCGGGCCGATAAACTCATCTTT.

This clone was seen a few times. The chain carries TRAV29/DV5 and TRDJ1; no definite D call. This CDR3 region has 18 residues. Germline CDR1 NSMFDY, CDR2 ISSIKDK. Trimming cost V 4 bases and J 4 bases, with 29 bases left between them. Here the CDR3 reads CAAQPPATELCTIDKLIF. Here the CDR3 DNA reads TGTGCAGCACAACCCCCAGCGACCGAGTTGTGTACAATCGATAAACTCATCTTT. The full variable domain, its missing parts supplied by reference TRAV29/DV5 and TRDJ1, is DQQVKQNSPSLSVQEGRISILNCDYTNSMFDYFLWYKKYPAEGPTFLISISSIKDKNEDGRFTVFLNKSAKHLSLHIVPSQPGDSAVYFCAAQPPATELCTIDKLIFGKGTRVTVEP.

This clone was recorded a few times. The gene calls are TRDV1 and TRDJ1; D call uncertain. The CDR3 is 19 residues long. Germline V CDR1 and CDR2: TSWWSYY, QGS. The ends were cut back, 4 bases at V and 1 base at J, with 25 bases in the middle. The CDR3 loop reads CALGGPVPHGVGTTDKLIF. CDR3 nucleotides: TGTGCTCTTGGGGGACCCGTCCCTCACGGGGTGGGAACCACCGATAAACTCATCTTT.

This clone has more than one count but fewer than ten. The rearrangement links TRDV1 to TRDJ1, with TRDD3 matching over 11 bases. Germline loops: CDR1 TSWWSYY, CDR2 QGS. The CDR3 is made up of 22 amino acids. Trimming at V came to 0 bases and at J to 0 bases, leaving 18 bases not matched to a gene. The CDR3 sequence is CALGELERVLGDNGPYTDKLIF. The CDR3 DNA is TGTGCTCTTGGGGAACTAGAGCGTGTACTGGGGGATAATGGTCCATACACCGATAAACTCATCTTT.

The genes are TRDV1 and TRDJ1, with TRDD2 as a possible D gene (7 bases). Germline CDR1 reads TSWWSYY; CDR2 reads QGS. The CDR3 consists of 16 residues. The ends were cut back, 8 bases at V and 3 bases at J, with 22 bases in the middle. Here the CDR3 DNA reads TGTGCTCTTCGTTCCTACCTGGGGAATATACCCGATAAACTCATCTTT. Its translation: CALRSYLGNIPDKLIF.

The rearrangement joins TRDV1 to TRDJ1; 8 bases agree with TRDD3. Looked up from germline, CDR1 is TSWWSYY and CDR2 is QGS. The CDR3 length is 24 residues. With V trimmed by 3 bases and J by 0 bases, 30 bases remained unmatched. CDR3 residues: CALGDQIVGTPNWGPARYTDKLIF. In nucleotides, the CDR3 is TGTGCTCTTGGGGACCAGATCGTCGGTACCCCTAACTGGGGGCCGGCCCGGTACACCGATAAACTCATCTTT.

This clone turned up a few times. The rearrangement links TRDV1 to TRDJ1; the D gene is possibly TRDD2 (5 bases). This CDR3 has 19 residues. Trimming took off 0 bases at V and 0 bases at J, with 20 bases between the two ends. The germline V gene has CDR1 TSWWSYY and CDR2 QGS. The CDR3 spells CALGELVPRRTTYTDKLIF. DNA of the CDR3: TGTGCTCTTGGGGAACTAGTTCCTCGCCGGACCACGTACACCGATAAACTCATCTTT.

V is TRDV1 and J is TRDJ1, with 9 bases identical to TRDD3. Germline assignment: CDR1 TSWWSYY and CDR2 QGS. J lost 1 base, V lost 4 bases, and 16 bases had no gene match. The CDR3 runs 19 residues. The CDR3 here is CALGATNGRLGDATDKLIF. Here the CDR3 DNA reads TGTGCTCTTGGGGCCACGAATGGGCGACTGGGGGACGCCACCGATAAACTCATCTTT.

A few counts support this clone. The rearrangement links TRDV1 to TRDJ1; 10 bases fit TRDD3. J was trimmed by 0 bases and V by 5 bases; bases with no gene match: 24. The CDR3 is made up of 22 amino acids. The germline gives CDR1 TSWWSYY, CDR2 QGS. This CDR3 reads CALGPRRSALGDISRNTDKLIF. The CDR3 DNA reads as TGTGCTCTTGGGCCTCGGAGATCCGCGCTGGGGGATATCTCCAGGAACACCGATAAACTCATCTTT.

The chain recombines TRDV1 with TRDJ1; 9 bases are shared with TRDD3. The CDR3 totals 17 residues. Germline V lookup: CDR1 TSWWSYY, CDR2 QGS. Trimming cost V 1 base and J 0 bases; bases outside gene matches: 6. The CDR3 region is CALGEPGAGGYTDKLIF. For the CDR3, the DNA is TGTGCTCTTGGGGAACCGGGGGCTGGGGGATACACCGATAAACTCATCTTT.

The V gene is TRDV1, the J gene TRDJ1; 11 bases agree with TRDD3. CDR3 length: 18 residues. Germline CDR1 TSWWSYY, CDR2 QGS. The trim removed 4 bases at V and 0 bases at J, leaving 10 bases unmatched. The CDR3 nucleotides are TGTGCTCTTGGGGTACCGAGGCTGGGGGATACATACACCGATAAACTCATCTTT. Translation: CALGVPRLGDTYTDKLIF.

This chain connects TRDV1 to TRDJ1; D possibly corresponds to TRDD2 (6 bases). Germline V gives CDR1 TSWWSYY, CDR2 QGS. V was cut by 4 bases and J by 3 bases, with 21 bases left in between. The CDR3 spans 17 residues. The CDR3 is CALGGPGPTNFSDKLIF. CDR3 bases: TGTGCTCTTGGGGGACCGGGTCCTACCAATTTTTCCGATAAACTCATCTTT.

This clone was detected a few times. The V and J genes are TRDV1 and TRDJ1, with 7 bases fitting TRDD3. V shed 0 bases and J 2 bases; nucleotides not matched to a gene: 12. Germline assignment: CDR1 TSWWSYY and CDR2 QGS. The CDR3 runs to 18 residues. CDR3 nucleotide sequence: TGTGCTCTTGGGGAACTAGTAGCATTCGGGATACCAACCGATAAACTCATCTTT. Translated, it gives CALGELVAFGIPTDKLIF.

The rearrangement joins TRDV2 to TRDJ1, with TRDD3 matching over 7 bases. Trimming cost V 3 bases and J 0 bases; bases outside gene matches: 12. Germline values: CDR1 GEAIGNYY, CDR2 EKD. The CDR3 totals 17 residues. The DNA of the CDR3 is TGTGCCTGTGACCCCCTTTGCCGGGGGGATTACACCGATAAACTCATCTTT. It specifies CACDPLCRGDYTDKLIF.

This clone showed up just a few times. The chain couples TRDV1 to TRDJ1; no reliable D call. This CDR3 region has 18 residues. Germline lookup yields CDR1 TSWWSYY and CDR2 QGS. Deletions cut 0 bases from V and 0 bases from J, with 17 bases between. The CDR3 is CALGELPRLCEYTDKLIF. For the CDR3, the DNA is TGTGCTCTTGGGGAACTACCACGACTTTGTGAGTACACCGATAAACTCATCTTT.

The gene calls are TRDV1 and TRDJ1; D call uncertain. This CDR3 region has 17 residues. CDR1 TSWWSYY and CDR2 QGS come from the germline V gene. Trimming took off 2 bases at V and 0 bases at J, with 16 bases between the two ends. The CDR3 DNA follows: TGTGCTCTTGGGGAAGGGTCGGGCCTAGTGTACACCGATAAACTCATCTTT. This gives the protein CALGEGSGLVYTDKLIF.

The table lists this clone with a few counts. This sequence joins TRAV29/DV5 and TRDJ1, with TRDD3 matching 7 bases. The CDR3 covers 17 residues. Germline CDR1 reads NSMFDY; CDR2 reads ISSIKDK. The CDR3 bases are TGTGCTAACGAATCTGTGGTTACTGGGGTAAACTTCGATAAACTCATCTTT. Residues: CANESVVTGVNFDKLIF.

This clone was seen more than once but under ten times. The chain uses TRDV1 and TRDJ1; D ambiguous. This CDR3 has 17 amino acids. V was clipped by 2 bases and J by 10 bases, with 26 bases between them. Germline V gene lookup returns CDR1 TSWWSYY and CDR2 QGS. CDR3 coding DNA: TGTGCTCTTGGGGAAATGAAACTCCCGCCCCGCGGAGCGGGACTCATCTTT. Residues: CALGEMKLPPRGAGLIF.

This clone was counted a few times. The chain is built from TRDV1 and TRDJ1; 8 bases are shared with TRDD3. The CDR3 is 17 amino acids. Germline loops: CDR1 TSWWSYY, CDR2 QGS. The trim removed 5 bases at V and 0 bases at J, leaving 11 bases unmatched. Written as DNA, the CDR3 is TGTGCTCTTGGGAAAGGAATCCGTGGGGGATACACCGATAAACTCATCTTT. This sequence encodes CALGKGIRGGYTDKLIF.

This clone was seen a handful of times. One end of the junction is discordant with germline, which a read error may explain. The gene calls are TRDV2 and TRDJ1; perhaps TRDD3 as D (5 bases). The CDR3 is 15 amino acids. Germline CDR1 reads GEAIGNYY; CDR2 reads EKD. DNA of the CDR3: TGTGCCTGCGACACCCGGGGACCGTACACCGATAGACTCATCTTT. Translated, it gives CACDTRGPYTDRLIF.

This chain connects TRDV1 to TRDJ1, with 13 bases matching TRDD3. Per the germline V gene, CDR1 is TSWWSYY and CDR2 is QGS. This CDR3 is 25 amino acids long. The trim removed 0 bases at V and 0 bases at J, leaving 25 bases unmatched. CDR3 nucleotide sequence: TGTGCTCTTGGGGAACTGGCCTTCCGAGCCTCTCCCAACTGGGGGATACGGGCGTACACCGATAAACTCATCTTT. It specifies CALGELAFRASPNWGIRAYTDKLIF.

This clone was counted ten times or more. Within the sample, other DNA sequences also encode this same CDR3. The V gene is TRAV29/DV5, the J gene TRDJ1; D is perhaps TRDD2 (5 bases). V lost 1 base and J 0 bases, leaving 28 bases between the germline ends. The CDR3 length is 20 residues. Germline CDR1 and CDR2: NSMFDY and ISSIKDK. The CDR3 reads CAASNSSLPLSRGYTDKLIF. CDR3 bases: TGTGCAGCAAGCAATTCCTCCCTGCCCCTTTCTCGGGGCTACACCGATAAACTCATCTTT.

The V call is TRDV2, the J call TRDJ1; 8 nucleotides align to TRDD3. CDR1 and CDR2 from the germline V gene are GEAIGNYY and EKD. The CDR3 loop spans 15 amino acids. Germline trimming cut 3 bases from V and 7 bases from J; bases unmatched to any gene: 12. The CDR3 DNA reads TGTGCCTGTGACCCAGCTGGGGGACGGGGGGCTAAACTCATCTTT. As protein: CACDPAGGRGAKLIF.

This clone has just a few counts. The V and J genes are TRDV1 and TRDJ1; 7 bases line up with TRDD3. Germline CDR1 and CDR2: TSWWSYY and QGS. The trim removed 2 bases at V and 0 bases at J, leaving 33 bases unmatched. The CDR3 spans 25 residues. DNA for the CDR3: TGTGCTCTTGGGGAAAAATTCCATACCCAAATTCCTTATCTGGGGGGTATCCTTTACACCGATAAACTCATCTTT. This sequence encodes CALGEKFHTQIPYLGGILYTDKLIF.